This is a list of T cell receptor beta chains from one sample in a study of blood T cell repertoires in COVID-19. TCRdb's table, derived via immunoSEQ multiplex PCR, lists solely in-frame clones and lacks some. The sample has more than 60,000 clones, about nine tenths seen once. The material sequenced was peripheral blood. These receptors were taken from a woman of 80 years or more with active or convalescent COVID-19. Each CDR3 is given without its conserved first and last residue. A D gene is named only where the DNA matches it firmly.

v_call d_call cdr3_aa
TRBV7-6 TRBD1 ASSLEAGQGVQPQH
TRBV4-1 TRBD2 ASSPSLGGGAHEQF
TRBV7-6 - ASSLARTRGEKLF
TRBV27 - ASSPSWQGSGYT
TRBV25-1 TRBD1 ASSGQGHGYT
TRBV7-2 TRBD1 ASSSWGQASTDTQY
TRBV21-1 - ASRGTGDGIFGY
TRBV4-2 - ASSQDLGQLVQPQH
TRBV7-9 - ASSADSTAPNEQY
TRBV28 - ASRLRAGNTIY
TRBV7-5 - VRSLDSIGNQPQH
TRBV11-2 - ASSLVRDSGNTIY
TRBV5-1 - ASSPVATNEKLF
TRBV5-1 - ASSLLVTETQY
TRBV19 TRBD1 ASSSGQGDGNTIY
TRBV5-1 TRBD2 ASRRGVTTDTQY
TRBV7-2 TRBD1 ASITPGQGARTGELF
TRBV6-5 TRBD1 ASSSGTGRGEKLF
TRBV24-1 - ATSDSTTGLGNQPQH
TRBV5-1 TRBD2 ASTSPSGGAPGELF
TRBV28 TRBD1 ASSLIGTGNEQY
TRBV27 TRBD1 ASSQNRDRGGKNEQF
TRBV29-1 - SVDGSYGYT
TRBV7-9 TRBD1 ASSSGTGTEQF
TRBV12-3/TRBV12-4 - ASDFSGNTIY
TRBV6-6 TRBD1 ASSPPADGTGAYEQY
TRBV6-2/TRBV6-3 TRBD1 ASSYPGTGATNYGYT
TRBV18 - ASSTTGLSYEQY
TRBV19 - ASSDRPMNTEAF